This entry lists 3 T cell receptor beta chains sequenced from one sample in a study of blood T cell repertoires in COVID-19. Produced via immunoSEQ multiplex PCR; TCRdb's table is partial and in-frame only. Here the sample spans roughly 100,000 clones, approximately 84% being singletons. The source material was peripheral blood. All receptors come from a human donor in a cohort sampled during active or convalescent COVID-19.

The CDR3 loop reads CASSRGSGEQYF. CDR3 coding DNA: TGTGCCAGCAGCAGGGGTTCCGGAGAGCAGTACTTC. The gene calls are TRBV12-3 or TRBV12-4 and TRBJ2-7, with a possible D match to TRBD1 (6 bases). The CDR3 sequence is 12 residues long. V was pared by 6 bases and J by 7 bases, with 13 bases between.

The rearrangement links TRBV19 to TRBJ1-1; D might be TRBD1 (6 bases). The length of the CDR3 is 14 residues. V was cut by 5 bases and J by 7 bases, with 17 bases left in between. The V gene's germline CDR1 is LNHDA and CDR2 SQIVND (reference sequence). The CDR3 here is CASSPRGQWVEAFF. Written as DNA, the CDR3 is TGTGCCAGTAGTCCTAGAGGACAGTGGGTTGAAGCTTTCTTT.

The chain recombines TRBV9 with TRBJ1-2; 7 nucleotides line up with TRBD1. Trimming at V came to 6 bases and at J to 6 bases, leaving 8 bases not matched to a gene. The germline V gene encodes CDR1 SGDLS and CDR2 YYNGEE. The CDR3 sequence is 13 residues long. The CDR3 loop is CASNRDSGDGYTF. The CDR3 bases are TGTGCCAGCAACAGGGACAGTGGGGATGGCTACACCTTC.